The 21 T cell receptor beta chains below all came from one sample that was sequenced in a study of T cell responses to AZD1222 COVID-19 vaccine. Measured with immunoSEQ multiplex PCR; TCRdb has only the in-frame clones, and not every one. The sample consists of approximately 100,000 clones, 88% of them appearing once. This material consisted of peripheral blood, taken on day 0 of AZD1222 vaccination. The receptors were gathered from an adult in good health.

This clone came up once. This chain connects TRBV27 to TRBJ1-1; 8 nucleotides align to TRBD1. Germline assignment: CDR1 MNHEY and CDR2 SMNVEV (reference sequence). V lost 0 bases and J lost 8; bases outside the gene matches: 5. The CDR3 has 14 residues. The DNA for the CDR3 is TGTGCCAGCAGTTTATCAACGGACAGGGCAGAAGCTTTCTTT. Protein product: CASSLSTDRAEAFF.

V is TRBV6-2 or TRBV6-3 and J is TRBJ1-2; D is perhaps TRBD1 (5 bases). Germline V CDR1 and CDR2: MNHEY, SVGEGT. V was clipped by 2 bases and J by 4 bases, with 11 bases between them. CDR3 length: 14 amino acids. CDR3: CASSYIQGIYGYTF. As DNA, the CDR3 is TGTGCCAGCAGTTACATTCAGGGCATCTATGGCTACACCTTC.

This sequence joins TRBV9 and TRBJ1-2; no definite D call. Germline assignment: CDR1 SGDLS and CDR2 YYNGEE. The V gene lost 4 bases and the J gene lost 5 bases, with 18 bases spanning the gap. The CDR3 totals 15 residues. CDR3 DNA sequence: TGTGCCAGCAGCCCACTTTCCTGGTATGGGTATGGCTACACCTTC. As protein: CASSPLSWYGYGYTF.

The chain couples TRBV5-1 to TRBJ2-1; TRBD1 is a possible D gene (6 bases). Germline loops: CDR1 SGHRS, CDR2 YFSETQ. V was clipped by 4 bases and J by 6 bases, with 17 bases between them. This CDR3 contains 15 residues. CDR3 in DNA: TGCGCCAGCAGCGGTCTCGACCAGGGGTCCAATGAGCAGTTCTTC. This gives the protein CASSGLDQGSNEQFF.

The genes are TRBV7-9 and TRBJ1-1, with D hard to call. Trimming took 7 bases from V and 10 from J, leaving 16 bases between them. Germline lookup yields CDR1 SEHNR and CDR2 FQNEAQ (reference sequence). This CDR3 spans 12 amino acids. The CDR3 here is CASNHGEGGAFF. CDR3 bases: TGTGCCAGCAACCACGGCGAGGGTGGAGCTTTCTTT.

V and J are TRBV28 and TRBJ1-1; no definite D call. The length of the CDR3 is 14 residues. The germline gives CDR1 MDHEN, CDR2 SYDVKM. V lost 1 base and J 9 bases, leaving 15 bases between the germline ends. CDR3 bases: TGTGCCAGCAGTTTATCCCGAGGAACCAGGCAAGCTTTCTTT. Translation gives CASSLSRGTRQAFF. The complete variable domain, with remaining parts taken from reference TRBV28 and TRBJ1-1, reads DVKVTQSSRYLVKRTGEKVFLECVQDMDHENMFWYRQDPGLGLRLIYFSYDVKMKEKGDIPEGYSVSREKKERFSLILESASTNQTSMYLCASSLSRGTRQAFFGQGTRLTVV.

V gene TRBV7-9 combines with J gene TRBJ2-5; tentative D call: TRBD2 (5 bases). The germline CDR1 and CDR2 sequences are SEHNR and FQNEAQ (reference sequence). V gave up 5 bases and J gave up 5 bases, with 18 bases separating them. The CDR3 contains 15 residues. The CDR3 region is CASSLREGPGETQYF. CDR3 in DNA: TGTGCCAGCAGCCTAAGAGAGGGCCCCGGCGAGACCCAGTACTTC.

The chain joins TRBV4-3 to TRBJ1-5; 7 bases align to TRBD1. The ends lost 0 bases at V and 2 bases at J; junction bases unmatched: 1. This CDR3 is 15 amino acids long. The germline gives CDR1 LGHNA, CDR2 YSLEER. CDR3 coding DNA: TGCGCCAGCAGCCAAGATGGACAGGGCAATCAGCCCCAGCATTTT. Amino acids: CASSQDGQGNQPQHF.

The CDR3 coding sequence is TGTGCCAGCAGTGAAGGGACAGGAGACGAGCAGTACTTC. This codes for CASSEGTGDEQYF. The V gene is TRBV2, the J gene TRBJ2-7; 7 bases match TRBD1. CDR1 is SNHLY and CDR2 is FYNNEI in the germline V gene. V shed 1 base and J 5 bases; nucleotides not matched to a gene: 2. There are 13 residues in the CDR3.

The CDR3 DNA sequence: TGTGCCAGCAGCTTACCCGGGACAGTTTCTGGGGCCAACGTCCTGACTTTC. It yields the protein CASSLPGTVSGANVLTF. J is TRBJ2-6 and V is TRBV7-9; 7 bases are shared with TRBD1. This CDR3 is built from 17 residues. The ends lost 2 bases at V and 1 base at J; junction bases unmatched: 5. The germline gives CDR1 SEHNR, CDR2 FQNEAQ (reference sequence).

This chain links TRBV7-2 with TRBJ2-4; TRBD1 agrees at 9 bases. CDR1 and CDR2 from the germline V gene are SGHTA and FQGNSA. The J segment lost 1 base and the V segment lost 6 bases, leaving 4 bases of the junction unmatched. The CDR3 spans 15 residues. The CDR3 protein is CASRETGGAKNIQYF. In DNA form, the CDR3 reads TGTGCCAGCAGGGAGACAGGGGGGGCCAAAAACATTCAGTACTTC.

The chain couples TRBV9 to TRBJ1-3, with D hard to call. Trimming took off 0 bases at V and 0 bases at J, with 10 bases between the two ends. The germline V gene has CDR1 SGDLS and CDR2 YYNGEE. The CDR3 totals 16 residues. This CDR3 is CASSVAPRSSGNTIYF. As DNA, the CDR3 is TGTGCCAGCAGCGTAGCACCCAGGAGCTCTGGAAACACCATATATTTT.

The rearrangement links TRBV12-3 or TRBV12-4 to TRBJ1-2; possible D gene TRBD1, 5 bases. Trimming removed 6 bases from V and 7 bases from J, with 12 bases in between. The CDR3 is 12 residues long. The CDR3 reads CASRNQGFGYTF. For the CDR3, the DNA is TGTGCCAGCAGAAACCAGGGTTTTGGCTACACCTTC.

The DNA of the CDR3 is TGTGCCAGCAGTGCCCCCCAGCGGGGGGCGAGCACCCAGTACTTC. Translated, it gives CASSAPQRGASTQYF. The chain has TRBV28 and TRBJ2-5; 9 nucleotides align to TRBD2. This CDR3 contains 15 residues. Germline-derived CDR1 and CDR2 are MDHEN and SYDVKM. V lost 5 bases and J lost 8; bases outside the gene matches: 12.

The rearrangement links TRBV18 to TRBJ2-4, with TRBD2 matching over 7 bases. Germline V lookup: CDR1 KGHSH, CDR2 LQKENI. V lost 1 base and J lost 8; bases outside the gene matches: 8. The CDR3 sequence is 15 residues long. The DNA of the CDR3 is TGTGCCAGCTCACCACAGCGCACCCGGGAGGACATTCAGTACTTC. As protein: CASSPQRTREDIQYF.

The chain recombines TRBV4-3 with TRBJ1-2; 7 positions match TRBD1. Germline loops: CDR1 LGHNA, CDR2 YSLEER. The CDR3 totals 15 residues. Trimming at V came to 2 bases and at J to 2 bases, leaving 5 bases not matched to a gene. The CDR3 protein is CASSQFETGNYGYTF. CDR3 sequence (DNA): TGCGCCAGCAGCCAATTCGAGACAGGGAACTATGGCTACACCTTC.

V gene TRBV7-8 combines with J gene TRBJ2-3; 9 bases align to TRBD2. The CDR3 spans 15 residues. V dropped 1 base and J dropped 4; count of bases not matched to a gene: 3. The germline CDR1 and CDR2 sequences are SGHVS and FQNEAQ. CDR3 sequence reads: CASSLGLAGSDTQYF. The CDR3 bases are TGTGCCAGCAGCTTAGGGCTAGCGGGGTCAGATACGCAGTATTTT.

CDR3 sequence (DNA): TGTGCCAGCAGCCTCCGCGCGGGGCGGCTAGCGGGGACCCAGTACTTC. Residues: CASSLRAGRLAGTQYF. V usage is TRBV7-2 and J usage is TRBJ2-5; 8 bases are shared with TRBD2. With 5 bases clipped from V and 7 bases from J, the junction kept 15 bases outside the gene matches. The germline gives CDR1 SGHTA, CDR2 FQGNSA. CDR3 length: 16 amino acids.

The chain recombines TRBV5-1 with TRBJ2-1; D is undetermined. The ends were cut back, 4 bases at V and 5 bases at J, with 4 bases in the middle. This CDR3 comprises 11 residues. Germline V gene lookup returns CDR1 SGHRS and CDR2 YFSETQ. The CDR3 is CASSINNEQFF. The CDR3 DNA is TGCGCCAGCAGCATCAACAATGAGCAGTTCTTC.

The rearrangement uses TRBV5-1 and TRBJ2-1; 7 positions agree with TRBD1. CDR1 is SGHRS and CDR2 is YFSETQ in the germline V gene. The V segment lost 4 bases and the J segment 4 bases; nucleotides outside the gene matches: 14. The CDR3 is made up of 17 amino acids. DNA for the CDR3: TGCGCCAGCAGCGCGCCAGGGACAGCGTTTTCTTACAATGAGCAGTTCTTC. Translated, it gives CASSAPGTAFSYNEQFF.

The rearrangement joins TRBV6-2 or TRBV6-3 to TRBJ1-5, with D unclear. Trimming took 6 bases from V and 2 from J, leaving 14 bases between them. CDR1 and CDR2 from the germline V gene are MNHEY and SVGEGT. There are 15 residues in the CDR3. The CDR3 loop reads CASSAGGAGNQPQHF. CDR3 in DNA: TGTGCCAGCAGCGCCGGCGGCGCGGGCAATCAGCCCCAGCATTTT.